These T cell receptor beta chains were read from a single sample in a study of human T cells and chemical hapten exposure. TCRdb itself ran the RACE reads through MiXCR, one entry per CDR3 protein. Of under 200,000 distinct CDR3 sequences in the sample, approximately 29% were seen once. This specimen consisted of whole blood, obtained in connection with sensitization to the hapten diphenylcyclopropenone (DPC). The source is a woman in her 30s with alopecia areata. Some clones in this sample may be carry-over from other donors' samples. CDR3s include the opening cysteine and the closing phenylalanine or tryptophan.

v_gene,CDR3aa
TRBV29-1,CSGGTARTEAFF
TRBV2,CASSAGTGGNIDTQYF
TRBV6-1,CASSEVVTWANQPQHF
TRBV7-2,CASSTGQVKGNEQFF
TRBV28,CATSQARNYGYTF
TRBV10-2,CASSEERSPVKTFF
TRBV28,CASSLTGGDEKLFF
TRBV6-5,CASSYLGSGTEAFF
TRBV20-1,CSAPTMVNSGGPGREQFF
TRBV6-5,CASRYRDRGDEKLFF
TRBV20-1,CSAKIFGTGDYGYTF
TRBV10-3,CAISESAGFQETQYF
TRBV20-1,CSARAPQRSEQFF
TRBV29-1,CNVEPTSADTQYF
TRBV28,CASSPEGAGEETQYF
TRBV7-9,CASSSSSGGTEGGQPQHF
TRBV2,CASTRRQENTEAFF
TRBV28,CASSSPSDSSGNTIYF
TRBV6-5,CASRHRDNTEAFF
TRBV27,CASSLRVGGVNTEAFF
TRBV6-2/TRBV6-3,CASRPRQGDGYTF
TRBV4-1,CASSQDPGTRNEQYF
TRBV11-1,CASSLAAGTTDTQYF
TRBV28,CASRTGTGELFF
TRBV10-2,CASSDRGLPRGFYEQYF
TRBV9,CASSESGRADNEQFF
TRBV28,CASRQDGYGYTF
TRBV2,CASSRLYSNQPQHF
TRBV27,CASSTRGRSGANVLTF
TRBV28,CASSPTGLAGADTQYF
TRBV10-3,CAISLESRDEQFF
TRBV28,CASVSGLAAGELFF
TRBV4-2,CASSQDRGLAFF
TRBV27,CASSLISGVTNEQFF
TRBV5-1,CASSPSTSGPYNEQFF
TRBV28,CASSKVGQGANNQPQHF
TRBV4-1,CASSQGAVEAFF
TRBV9,CASSATTGGNSPLHF
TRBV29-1,CSAGTSGSLATDTQYF
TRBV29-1,CSVEHGLAEGTQYF
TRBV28,CASSFRTRLGYEQYF
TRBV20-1,CSAMAGAREQFF